These 10 T cell receptor beta chains were all obtained from the same sample, sequenced in a study of CD8 T cells in ankylosing spondylitis. One entry per CDR3 protein, called by TCRdb with MiXCR from the 5' RACE reads. Of approximately 13,000 distinct CDR3 sequences listed, over 2.5% are singletons. Sequenced: blood, either unsorted or a sorted T cell fraction (not recorded which). The source is a male donor with ankylosing spondylitis or in good health (not recorded which).

This clonotype was counted ten times or more. This chain connects TRBV9 to TRBJ2-7; no reliable D call. The CDR3 sequence is 17 residues long. Germline CDR1 SGDLS, CDR2 YYNGEE. Trimming took 4 bases from V and 1 from J, leaving 21 bases between them. The CDR3 DNA sequence: TGTGCCAGCAGCCCTCAAGGCTTAAGGCGACTGTCCTACGAGCAGTACTTC. This codes for CASSPQGLRRLSYEQYF.

This clonotype ranks as medium-sized (0.01 to 0.1%). V is TRBV9 and J is TRBJ2-2; TRBD1 matches at 7 bases. The CDR3 consists of 14 residues. Germline lookup yields CDR1 SGDLS and CDR2 YYNGEE. V gave up 2 bases and J gave up 6 bases; unmatched junction bases: 4. The CDR3: CASSVQGVAGELFF. CDR3 bases: TGTGCCAGCAGCGTTCAGGGGGTAGCCGGGGAGCTGTTTTTT.

This clonotype was observed at least ten times. The chain couples TRBV9 to TRBJ1-1, with D hard to call. The CDR3 loop spans 12 amino acids. Germline lookup yields CDR1 SGDLS and CDR2 YYNGEE. V was pared by 6 bases and J by 1 base, with 7 bases between. In DNA, the CDR3 is TGTGCCAGCACTCCACAGAACACTGAAGCTTTCTTT. Its translation: CASTPQNTEAFF.

There are many counts of this clonotype. The genes are TRBV9 and TRBJ2-3; D remains unclear. Deletions cut 4 bases from V and 6 bases from J, with 9 bases between. The CDR3 is 12 residues long. The germline gives CDR1 SGDLS, CDR2 YYNGEE. DNA for the CDR3: TGTGCCAGCAGCAAAAGACGGGATACGCAGTATTTT. This codes for CASSKRRDTQYF.

At least ten counts were recorded for this clonotype. The chain is built from TRBV9 and TRBJ2-5; the D is unclear. Per germline, CDR1 SGDLS and CDR2 YYNGEE. Between the trimmed V and J ends, which lost 0 bases and 0 bases, there was a span of 0 bases. This CDR3 is built from 12 residues. The CDR3 nucleotides are TGTGCCAGCAGCGTAGACCAAGAGACCCAGTACTTC. Encoded protein: CASSVDQETQYF.

This clonotype was counted at least ten times. The J gene is TRBJ1-1, the V gene TRBV9, with D possibly TRBD1 on 6 matching bases. Trimming removed 0 bases from V and 6 bases from J, with 15 bases in between. CDR3 length: 15 amino acids. CDR1 SGDLS and CDR2 YYNGEE come from the germline V gene. DNA of the CDR3: TGTGCCAGCAGCGTAGGACCCGAGGGGGGGGCTGAAGCTTTCTTT. Its translation: CASSVGPEGGAEAFF.

This clonotype was detected ten times or more. The chain recombines TRBV9 with TRBJ2-3; no reliable D call. Germline V gives CDR1 SGDLS, CDR2 YYNGEE. The CDR3 loop spans 11 amino acids. Trimming stripped 5 bases from V and 6 bases from J, with 7 bases between. CDR3 region: CASSSYDTQYF. The CDR3 DNA reads as TGTGCCAGCAGTTCCTACGATACGCAGTATTTT.

This clonotype has at least ten counts. V gene TRBV9 combines with J gene TRBJ1-5; D is possibly TRBD1 (5 bases). The CDR3 consists of 16 residues. V lost 4 bases to trimming and J lost 0 bases, with 14 bases between them. The germline V gene encodes CDR1 SGDLS and CDR2 YYNGEE. CDR3 loop: CASSPGIGGSNQPQHF. The CDR3 nucleotides read TGTGCCAGCAGCCCCGGGATCGGGGGTAGCAATCAGCCCCAGCATTTT.

This clonotype was seen ten or more times. The CDR3 protein is CASSVGGGANYGYTF. CDR3 sequence (DNA): TGTGCCAGCAGCGTGGGAGGGGGAGCTAACTATGGCTACACCTTC. The chain links TRBV9 to TRBJ1-2; perhaps TRBD1 as D (6 bases). CDR3 length: 15 residues. Germline CDR1 reads SGDLS; CDR2 reads YYNGEE. V lost 2 bases to trimming and J lost 0 bases, with 11 bases between them.

This clonotype was observed many times. The chain links TRBV9 to TRBJ2-5; D uncertain. Trimming removed 2 bases from V and 4 bases from J, with 12 bases in between. CDR1 is SGDLS, CDR2 YYNGEE, per germline. The CDR3 consists of 14 residues. The CDR3 DNA sequence: TGTGCCAGCAGCGTGGATCCCGTGGGAGAGACCCAGTACTTC. Amino acids: CASSVDPVGETQYF.